This T cell receptor beta chain was identified in a study of T cell responses to AZD1222 COVID-19 vaccine. Study-level findings and limits: Spike-specific TCR depth and breadth grew after two AZD1222 doses. Clonal diversity may have been underestimated in mostly white British donors.

The V segment lost 1 base and the J segment 6 bases; nucleotides outside the gene matches: 1. Germline CDR1 and CDR2: SEHNR and FQNEAQ (reference sequence). The CDR3 is 15 residues long. Repertoires were generated with immunoSEQ multiplex PCR, while TCRdb's copy carries only in-frame clones and drops some. The sample lists 140,000 to 150,000 clones, roughly 91% seen once, with 1.5% to 2% in the top ten. In regard to this clone: Its antigen remains unidentified.

Sequencing used peripheral blood, obtained on day 0 of AZD1222 vaccination. This clonotype was obtained from an adult in good health. The rearrangement joins TRBV7-9 to TRBJ1-6; 9 bases fit TRBD1. The CDR3 coding sequence is TGTGCCAGCAGCTTAGTGACAGGGGGTAATTCACCCCTCCACTTT. This translates into CASSLVTGGNSPLHF. Full variable domain (remainder filled in from reference TRBV7-9 and TRBJ1-6): DTGVSQNPRHKITKRGQNVTFRCDPISEHNRLYWYRQTLGQGPEFLTYFQNEAQLEKSRLLSDRFSAERPKGSFSTLEIQRTEQGDSAMYLCASSLVTGGNSPLHFGNGTRLTVT.